Presented here are 26 T cell receptor beta chains from one specimen sequenced in a study of control samples from healthy donors and cancer patients. Using immunoSEQ multiplex PCR, the repertoire was profiled, and TCRdb retains in-frame clones only, with some absent. The sample records around 130,000 clones, nearly 90% being singletons. The sequenced sample consisted of PBMCs. The source of these receptors is a man between 50 and 59 years old with head and neck cancer.

The chain joins TRBV4-1 to TRBJ1-4; 11 nucleotides align to TRBD1. Germline values: CDR1 MGHRA, CDR2 YSYEKL. The CDR3 has 16 residues. V was pared by 0 bases and J by 6 bases, with 3 bases of the junction left unmatched. CDR3 protein: CASSQEGTGGDEKLFF. In DNA, the CDR3 is TGCGCCAGCAGCCAAGAAGGGACAGGGGGTGATGAAAAACTGTTTTTT.

This sequence joins TRBV12-3 or TRBV12-4 and TRBJ1-1; D may be TRBD1 (5 bases). The CDR3 is 13 residues long. Trimming removed 7 bases at V and 4 bases at J, with 13 bases between. The CDR3 DNA sequence: TGTGCCAGCACCCCTCATCAGGGCACTGAAGCTTTCTTT. It yields the protein CASTPHQGTEAFF.

The V and J genes are TRBV2 and TRBJ1-2; 10 bases match TRBD1. The germline V gene has CDR1 SNHLY and CDR2 FYNNEI. The V segment lost 6 bases and the J segment 7 bases; nucleotides outside the gene matches: 14. The CDR3 is 16 residues long. CDR3 residues: CASRDPVGTGALGYTF. The CDR3 nucleotides read TGTGCCAGCAGGGACCCTGTTGGGACAGGGGCCCTTGGCTACACCTTC. The full variable domain, completed using reference TRBV2 and TRBJ1-2, is EPEVTQTPSHQVTQMGQEVILRCVPISNHLYFYWYRQILGQKVEFLVSFYNNEISEKSEIFDDQFSVERPDGSNFTLKIRSTKLEDSAMYFCASRDPVGTGALGYTFGSGTRLTVV.

The rearrangement links TRBV19 to TRBJ1-1, with TRBD1 as a possible D gene (5 bases). Trimming removed 8 bases at V and 1 base at J, with 14 bases between. This CDR3 contains 14 residues. CDR1 is LNHDA, CDR2 SQIVND, per germline (reference sequence). In DNA, the CDR3 is TGTGCCAGTCGAATGGGGCGAACGAACACTGAAGCTTTCTTT. Encoded protein: CASRMGRTNTEAFF.

This chain connects TRBV6-6 to TRBJ2-7; D not resolved. Trimming took off 5 bases at V and 7 bases at J, with 9 bases between the two ends. Per germline, CDR1 MNHNY and CDR2 SVGAGI (reference sequence). The CDR3 totals 11 residues. In DNA form, the CDR3 reads TGTGCCAGCAGTGCGACCGGGGAGCAGTACTTC. This codes for CASSATGEQYF.

The chain uses TRBV28 and TRBJ1-1; TRBD1 matches at 8 bases. V was clipped by 2 bases and J by 5 bases; unmatched bases: 7. Germline CDR1 is MDHEN and CDR2 is SYDVKM. The CDR3 has 15 residues. In DNA form, the CDR3 reads TGTGCCAGCAGTTTAGCTGGGACAGGTCGAACTGAAGCTTTCTTT. Translation gives CASSLAGTGRTEAFF.

The V call is TRBV19, the J call TRBJ2-1; 13 bases are shared with TRBD2. Germline V CDR1 and CDR2: LNHDA, SQIVND (reference sequence). With V trimmed by 10 bases and J by 8 bases, 8 bases remained unmatched. The CDR3 contains 14 residues. The DNA for the CDR3 is TGTGCCACCCGATGGGGGACTAGCGGGGATGAGCAGTTCTTC. Translating gives CATRWGTSGDEQFF.

The rearrangement links TRBV3-1 (or the pseudogene TRBV3-2) to TRBJ2-5; 12 bases are shared with TRBD2. The length of the CDR3 is 18 residues. J gave up 4 bases and V 3 bases, and 12 bases lay outside the gene matches. Germline V gives CDR1 LGHDT, CDR2 YNNKEL (reference sequence). CDR3 amino acids: CASSQRALAGGLPETQYF. CDR3 in DNA: TGTGCCAGCAGCCAGCGGGCACTAGCGGGAGGATTACCAGAGACCCAGTACTTC.

V is TRBV19 and J is TRBJ1-4, with TRBD1 as a possible D gene (5 bases). The V end was cut by 7 bases, the J end by 8 bases, with 14 bases between. Germline-derived CDR1 and CDR2 are LNHDA and SQIVND (reference sequence). The CDR3 runs to 13 residues. The CDR3 spells CASTHRHLEKLFF. In nucleotides, the CDR3 is TGTGCCAGTACACACAGGCACCTGGAAAAACTGTTTTTT.

Remarks on this clone: Other DNA sequences in this sample translate to the same CDR3. V gene TRBV19 combines with J gene TRBJ2-4; 7 bases fit TRBD1. CDR3 length: 16 residues. CDR1 is LNHDA, CDR2 SQIVND, per germline (reference sequence). V was clipped by 1 base and J by 0 bases; unmatched bases: 3. DNA of the CDR3: TGTGCCAGTAGTATAGGACAGGGCCTAGCCAAAAACATTCAGTACTTC. It encodes CASSIGQGLAKNIQYF.

This rearrangement joins TRBV3-1 (or the pseudogene TRBV3-2) to TRBJ1-4; 9 positions agree with TRBD1. The ends lost 3 bases at V and 8 bases at J; junction bases unmatched: 7. The CDR3 sequence is 15 residues long. Germline V gives CDR1 LGHDT, CDR2 YNNKEL (reference sequence). CDR3 DNA sequence: TGTGCCAGCAGCCAGGTACGACAGGGGGGAGAAAAACTGTTTTTT. This encodes CASSQVRQGGEKLFF.

This clone was counted a single time. The chain couples TRBV10-1 to TRBJ1-2; TRBD1 matches 10 bases. The germline gives CDR1 WNHNN, CDR2 SYGVQD (reference sequence). This CDR3 is built from 15 residues. J lost 0 bases, V lost 3 bases, and 1 base had no gene match. CDR3 sequence (DNA): TGCGCCAGCAGTGATGGGACAGGGGCTAACTATGGCTACACCTTC. This encodes CASSDGTGANYGYTF.

CDR3 amino acids: CASRGNSPLHF. The CDR3 DNA is TGTGCCAGCAGAGGCAATTCACCCCTCCACTTT. The chain is built from TRBV28 and TRBJ1-6; no clear D. V was cut by 6 bases and J by 7 bases, with 4 bases left in between. CDR1 is MDHEN and CDR2 is SYDVKM in the germline V gene. This CDR3 has 11 residues.

The chain joins TRBV20-1 to TRBJ1-5; D not certain. CDR3 length: 16 amino acids. Trimming took 3 bases from V and 0 from J, leaving 15 bases between them. The germline gives CDR1 DFQATT, CDR2 SNEGSKA (reference sequence). The CDR3 loop reads CSASLERAYSNQPQHF. The CDR3, as DNA: TGCAGTGCTAGTCTGGAACGGGCTTATAGCAATCAGCCCCAGCATTTT.

This clone was counted ten times or more. The chain carries TRBV2 and TRBJ1-5; 7 nucleotides agree with TRBD1. This CDR3 has 17 residues. The ends lost 2 bases at V and 5 bases at J; junction bases unmatched: 12. CDR1 is SNHLY, CDR2 FYNNEI, per germline. The CDR3 bases are TGTGCCAGCAGTGAACAGGCGTGGGAGGGGGCAGATCAGCCCCAGCATTTT. As protein: CASSEQAWEGADQPQHF.

The V and J genes are TRBV20-1 and TRBJ2-5; D not certain. CDR1 and CDR2 from the germline V gene are DFQATT and SNEGSKA (reference sequence). V dropped 4 bases and J dropped 5 bases, with 8 bases sitting between them. The CDR3 sequence is 11 residues long. CDR3 region: CSATSFETQYF. In DNA form, the CDR3 reads TGCAGTGCTACGTCGTTCGAGACCCAGTACTTC.

CDR3 in DNA: TGCGCCAGCAGCTATGAGAGCGGGAGGCCCGGGGAGCTGTTTTTT. As protein: CASSYESGRPGELFF. The chain carries TRBV5-1 and TRBJ2-2; 9 nucleotides align to TRBD2. The V and J ends lost 3 bases and 6 bases, in that order; junction bases with no gene match: 6. Germline CDR1 is SGHRS and CDR2 is YFSETQ. This CDR3 has 15 residues.

This clone is a singleton in its sample. The chain recombines TRBV11-3 with TRBJ2-1; 8 positions agree with TRBD2. This CDR3 contains 19 residues. CDR1 SGHNT and CDR2 YENEEA come from the germline V gene. V was clipped by 2 bases and J by 0 bases; unmatched bases: 12. CDR3 sequence reads: CASSLHREGPTSSYNEQFF. The CDR3 DNA sequence: TGTGCCAGCAGCTTACACCGGGAGGGCCCTACCAGCTCCTACAATGAGCAGTTCTTC.

The chain uses TRBV3-1 (or the pseudogene TRBV3-2) and TRBJ2-7; no definite D call. The V gene's germline CDR1 is LGHDT and CDR2 YNNKEL (reference sequence). Trimming removed 1 base at V and 3 bases at J, with 10 bases between. The CDR3 sequence is 14 residues long. The CDR3 DNA sequence: TGTGCCAGCAGCCAAGTAAATAGGTACTACGAGCAGTACTTC. As protein: CASSQVNRYYEQYF.

This clone was seen once. The chain links TRBV6-1 to TRBJ2-5, with TRBD1 as a possible D gene (6 bases). This CDR3 has 14 residues. The ends were cut back, 2 bases at V and 2 bases at J, with 9 bases in the middle. CDR1 and CDR2 from the germline V gene are MNHNS and SASEGT. CDR3 sequence (DNA): TGTGCCAGCAGTGAATCTAGGGGGCAAGAGACCCAGTACTTC. This encodes CASSESRGQETQYF.

This chain joins TRBV5-1 and TRBJ1-1, with no clear D. This CDR3 contains 12 residues. The germline V gene has CDR1 SGHRS and CDR2 YFSETQ. The V end was cut by 1 base, the J end by 3 bases, with 4 bases between. The CDR3 DNA reads TGCGCCAGCAGCTTGCCGCACACTGAAGCTTTCTTT. This translates into CASSLPHTEAFF.

The chain links TRBV5-1 to TRBJ2-1, with D tentatively TRBD1 (5 bases). The CDR3 covers 18 residues. The V end lost 1 base, the J end lost 0 bases, and 17 bases lay between the germline ends. CDR1 and CDR2 from the germline V gene are SGHRS and YFSETQ. Here the CDR3 reads CASSLPRAPVSSYNEQFF. The CDR3 DNA follows: TGCGCCAGCAGCTTGCCCAGGGCCCCCGTAAGCTCCTACAATGAGCAGTTCTTC.

The chain combines TRBV5-4 with TRBJ1-2; 8 bases match TRBD1. CDR1 is SGHNT, CDR2 YYREEE, per germline (reference sequence). CDR3 length: 16 residues. J gave up 4 bases and V 4 bases, and 12 bases lay outside the gene matches. The CDR3, as DNA: TGTGCCAGCAGCAAGCTACTAGGACAGGGACTCTATGGCTACACCTTC. This codes for CASSKLLGQGLYGYTF.

This clone was counted once. This chain connects TRBV7-6 to TRBJ2-5; the D gene is possibly TRBD2 (5 bases). The CDR3 covers 15 residues. Germline-derived CDR1 and CDR2 are SGHVS and FNYEAQ. Trimming shortened V by 1 base and J by 4 bases, and 13 bases separated the two germline ends. The CDR3 DNA is TGTGCCAGCAGCTTAGTCTCGGGATGGGGAGAGACCCAGTACTTC. Encoded protein: CASSLVSGWGETQYF.

Comments on this clone: Different DNA sequences within this sample yield the same CDR3. The chain joins TRBV18 to TRBJ1-1; D remains ambiguous. Germline V CDR1 and CDR2: KGHSH, LQKENI. The CDR3 runs to 14 residues. V shed 4 bases and J shed 1 base, with 10 bases lying between them. CDR3 in amino acids: CASSQGQTNTEAFF. The CDR3 DNA is TGTGCCAGCTCACAGGGCCAAACGAACACTGAAGCTTTCTTT.

The V and J genes are TRBV27 and TRBJ2-3; 8 bases fit TRBD2. Looked up from germline, CDR1 is MNHEY and CDR2 is SMNVEV (reference sequence). The CDR3 totals 14 residues. The V and J ends lost 7 bases and 4 bases, in that order; junction bases with no gene match: 7. The CDR3 region has the DNA TGTGCCAGCACAACGGGAGGGCCCTCAGATACGCAGTATTTT. Translating it yields CASTTGGPSDTQYF.